This T cell receptor beta chain was identified during a study of spatial heterogeneity in lung cancer. Study overall: Samples came from roughly 72 TRACERx patients with untreated early-stage lung cancer. When follow-up PBMC samples existed, they were sequenced (at a median of about two years after resection). The study consistently detected more beta-chain than alpha-chain sequences. Overall study results and limits: Compared with follow-up, resection was when ubiquitous expanded tumor TCRs appeared in blood more.

The CDR3 sequence is 13 residues long. The V segment lost 4 bases and the J segment 5 bases; nucleotides outside the gene matches: 7. CDR1 is DFQATT and CDR2 is SNEGSKA in the germline V gene (reference sequence). In TCRdb, the 5' RACE reads were re-called with MiXCR into one record per CDR3 protein. This sample carries 50,000 to 60,000 distinct CDR3 sequences, roughly 7.4% of them seen once, and the ten largest clones take around 36%. The time point denotes: blood at routine non-recurrence follow-up after resection. Unsorted whole RNA samples from tumor, nontumor lung or frozen PBMC were sequenced. This clonotype was counted between two and nine times. As yet, its antigen is unknown.

This TCR was sampled from a female donor with early-stage non-small cell lung cancer. The sequenced sample was PBMCs, obtained at follow-up. The chain recombines TRBV20-1 with TRBJ2-5, with 7 bases matching TRBD1. The CDR3 DNA reads TGCAGTGCTACGGACAGGTCGGGGGAGACCCAGTACTTC. Translating it yields CSATDRSGETQYF.